The clone carrying this T cell receptor beta chain is a singleton in its sample. Antigen unknown. The record originates from a study of blood T cells in healthy people across ages. The authors ran a second PCR of roughly 6 to 11 cycles using a sample-barcoded 5' primer and a J-beta primer mix. TCRdb called the 5' RACE reads again in MiXCR, with one record for every CDR3 protein. Seen here are hundreds of thousands of distinct CDR3 sequences, 22% observed once, and the top ten hold 22%. Whole-study results and caveats: The unsorted PBMCs prevented any conclusive comparison of naive versus antigen-experienced cells.

J gave up 3 bases and V 2 bases, and 9 bases lay outside the gene matches. Germline-derived CDR1 and CDR2 are SGDLS and YYNGEE. The CDR3 has 16 amino acids. The TCR was taken from a man between 65 and 85 years old in good health. This chain connects TRBV9 to TRBJ2-5, with 8 nucleotides matching TRBD2. The sample consisted of blood. The CDR3 region has the DNA TGTGCCAGCAGCGTTGCCGGAGCGGGAGATGAAGAGACCCAGTACTTC. Translating gives CASSVAGAGDEETQYF.